This TCR beta chain was identified during a study of response to subunit inactivated influenza vaccine. Study-wide findings and caveats: The authors offered the suggestion that each seasonal influenza vaccination recruits few new T cells.

The length of the CDR3 is 16 residues. V lost 6 bases and J lost 9, with 27 bases in between. Germline assignment: CDR1 DFQATT and CDR2 SNEGSKA (reference sequence). TCRdb passed the RT-PCR reads through MiXCR, listing each CDR3 protein once. The repertoire has a few hundred thousand distinct CDR3 sequences, roughly 22% of them found once; the top ten carry 10%. Comments on this clonotype: Its matching antigen is unknown.

This specimen was PBMCs from blood, taken about 20 months after vaccination. This chain uses TRBV20-1 with TRBJ1-5; D is uncertain. This TCR came from a man between 50 and 75 years old who received an inactivated influenza vaccine. DNA of the CDR3: TGCAGTGCCGCACCCCCGGGATTAACCCCTGGGTCGCCCCAGCATTTT. It yields the protein CSAAPPGLTPGSPQHF.